Following are 27 T cell receptor beta chains from one sample sequenced in a study of regulatory T cells in long-lasting Graves disease (dated by TCRdb to the early 2020s). The time point label of this sample denotes: newly diagnosed GD, antithyroid drugs for less than 3 months. RNA was extracted from PBMCs in TRIzol for both TCR sequencing and RNA sequencing. Library construction relied on multiplex PCR. The sequencer listed for this sample is Illumina HiSeq 4000. To build TCR beta libraries, CDR3 regions were amplified by Arm-PCR using iRepertoire HTBI primers. In-frame beta chains were kept once TCRdb had trimmed the public reads at Q25 with fastp and called clones with MiXCR. For every CDR3 protein sequence, its rows merge into one entry that carries the most common genes and DNA. This sample lists around 480,000 distinct CDR3 sequences; 15% to 20% were detected once. The ten most abundant clones make up 25% of the sample.

Another study also made use of these data, one on T cells in Graves' hyperthyroidism and ophthalmopathy.

The material sequenced was peripheral blood mononuclear cells (PBMCs), taken at new diagnosis, from a patient treated with antithyroid drugs. The source is a woman aged 40-65 years with Graves disease. Donor details come from another sample of the same person, matched by shared clones.

This clonotype has at least ten counts. The CDR3 region has the DNA TGTGCCAGCAGTCTGTCTCGGGAGGGCTCCTACGAGCAGTACTTC. Translating gives CASSLSREGSYEQYF. The chain joins TRBV27 to TRBJ2-7; 8 bases map to TRBD2. Trimming removed 5 bases from V and 0 bases from J; junction bases left unmatched: 6. This CDR3 comprises 15 residues. The germline V gene has CDR1 MNHEY and CDR2 SMNVEV (reference sequence).

Many counts were recorded for this clonotype. J is TRBJ1-1 and V is TRBV2; a possible D gene is TRBD1 (6 bases). CDR1 is SNHLY and CDR2 is FYNNEI in the germline V gene. Trimming cost V 6 bases and J 4 bases, with 21 bases left between them. This CDR3 region has 16 residues. The CDR3 sequence: CASRGAGGRGSTEAFF. CDR3 bases: TGTGCCAGCAGAGGAGCGGGTGGCAGGGGAAGCACTGAAGCTTTCTTT.

Points on this clonotype: A read error is possible here, since a much larger clone lies one base away. V gene TRBV7-2 combines with J gene TRBJ2-7, with D possibly being TRBD1 (6 bases). The CDR3 consists of 16 residues. Germline CDR1 and CDR2: SGHTA and FQGNSA. V lost 6 bases, J lost 5 bases, and 23 bases lay in between. Here the CDR3 reads CASSRYQQGWTHEQYF. CDR3 coding DNA: TGTGCCAGCAGTCGTTACCAACAGGGCTGGACCCACGAGCAGTACTTC.

V and J are TRBV2 and TRBJ2-2; tentative D call: TRBD1 (5 bases). Germline values: CDR1 SNHLY, CDR2 FYNNEI. The CDR3 covers 13 residues. The V gene lost 8 bases and the J gene lost 7 bases, with 14 bases spanning the gap. CDR3 bases: TGTGCCAGCTCAGGGTTGGTCGTCGGGGAGCTGTTTTTT. As protein: CASSGLVVGELFF.

This clonotype has at least ten counts. It may be a read error: a sequence one base away is much more abundant. V and J are TRBV3-1 and TRBJ1-1; 7 nucleotides align to TRBD1. Germline V lookup: CDR1 LGHDT, CDR2 YNNKEL (reference sequence). The ends lost 4 bases at V and 4 bases at J; junction bases unmatched: 3. The CDR3 covers 13 residues. The CDR3 DNA reads TGTGCCAGCAGCCCAACAGGGGCCACTGAAGCTTTCTTT. Encoded protein: CASSPTGATEAFF.

The chain is built from TRBV7-3 and TRBJ1-6; D call uncertain. Germline assignment: CDR1 SGHTA and CDR2 FQGTGA. Trimming shortened V by 0 bases and J by 3 bases, and 12 bases separated the two germline ends. The CDR3 length is 17 residues. The CDR3 loop reads CASSLTGPANYNSPLHF. The CDR3 DNA reads TGTGCCAGCAGCTTAACGGGCCCAGCAAACTATAATTCACCCCTCCACTTT.

This clonotype was detected ten times or more. The chain has TRBV5-1 and TRBJ2-1; D perhaps matches TRBD1 (6 bases). Per the germline V gene, CDR1 is SGHRS and CDR2 is YFSETQ. The V end lost 8 bases, the J end lost 4 bases, and 16 bases lay between the germline ends. The CDR3 runs to 14 residues. The CDR3 is CASAGTQAYNEQFF. As DNA, the CDR3 is TGCGCCAGTGCCGGGACACAGGCTTACAATGAGCAGTTCTTC.

This clonotype was detected ten times or more. This chain connects TRBV5-1 to TRBJ1-4; TRBD1 agrees at 9 bases. The trim removed 4 bases at V and 7 bases at J, leaving 8 bases unmatched. Looked up from germline, CDR1 is SGHRS and CDR2 is YFSETQ. The CDR3 has 15 amino acids. The CDR3 DNA follows: TGCGCCAGCAGCACACCGACAGGGGGAGGTGAAAAACTGTTTTTT. Its protein is CASSTPTGGGEKLFF.

The sample holds many counts of this clonotype. This chain joins TRBV2 and TRBJ1-4; D is possibly TRBD1 (5 bases). Germline V gene sequence: CDR1 SNHLY, CDR2 FYNNEI. This CDR3 is built from 14 residues. Trimming cost V 6 bases and J 7 bases, with 15 bases left between them. CDR3 protein: CASRAGLSGEKLFF. Here the CDR3 DNA reads TGTGCCAGCAGGGCGGGGCTCAGCGGTGAAAAACTGTTTTTT.

This clonotype was observed at least ten times. The chain couples TRBV11-2 to TRBJ2-7; a possible D gene is TRBD1 (6 bases). Germline V gene sequence: CDR1 SGHAT, CDR2 FQNNGV. CDR3 length equals 16 residues. V lost 4 bases and J 0 bases, leaving 16 bases between the germline ends. This CDR3 is CASSSYREVSSYEQYF. The CDR3 nucleotides are TGTGCCAGCAGCTCGTACAGGGAAGTCAGCTCCTACGAGCAGTACTTC.

There are many counts of this clonotype. The gene calls are TRBV20-1 and TRBJ2-7; a possible D gene is TRBD1 (6 bases). The germline V gene encodes CDR1 DFQATT and CDR2 SNEGSKA (reference sequence). The CDR3 runs to 14 residues. V lost 3 bases to trimming and J lost 6 bases, with 18 bases between them. The CDR3 bases are TGCAGTGCTAGCCAGGGGCCAGGTTCTCGCGAGCAGTACTTC. This gives the protein CSASQGPGSREQYF.

J is TRBJ2-3 and V is TRBV28; possibly TRBD1 for D (6 bases). The length of the CDR3 is 16 residues. V was cut by 6 bases and J by 0 bases, with 16 bases left in between. CDR1 MDHEN and CDR2 SYDVKM come from the germline V gene. CDR3 loop: CASRPTGYSSTDTQYF. CDR3 bases: TGTGCCAGCAGGCCTACAGGGTATTCTAGCACAGATACGCAGTATTTT.

The table lists this clonotype with a few counts. This rearrangement joins TRBV20-1 to TRBJ1-1; the D gene is possibly TRBD1 (5 bases). The V gene's germline CDR1 is DFQATT and CDR2 SNEGSKA (reference sequence). There are 12 residues in the CDR3. Trimming shortened V by 5 bases and J by 6 bases, and 13 bases separated the two germline ends. DNA for the CDR3: TGCAGTGCTTTTACTCTAGGGGCTGAAGCTTTCTTT. Protein: CSAFTLGAEAFF.

The CDR3 nucleotides read TGTGCCAGCAGTTTACATTCTGACAATGAGCAGTTCTTC. It specifies CASSLHSDNEQFF. This rearrangement joins TRBV12-3 or TRBV12-4 to TRBJ2-1; D is undetermined. CDR3 length: 13 amino acids. The germline V and J ends were trimmed by 2 bases and 5 bases, with 7 bases remaining between them.

This clonotype occurred a few times. This chain links TRBV4-1 with TRBJ1-6, with D uncertain. Germline-derived CDR1 and CDR2 are MGHRA and YSYEKL. V was shortened by 2 bases and J by 5 bases, with 13 bases between the two germline ends. The CDR3 length is 16 residues. This chain's CDR3 is CASSQLYRRDNSPLHF. The DNA for the CDR3 is TGCGCCAGCAGCCAACTTTATCGCCGGGATAATTCACCCCTCCACTTT.

This clonotype turned up a few times. The V call is TRBV29-1, the J call TRBJ2-3; 9 bases align to TRBD2. The CDR3 is made up of 14 amino acids. The V and J ends lost 8 bases and 1 base, in that order; junction bases with no gene match: 7. Looked up from germline, CDR1 is SQVTM and CDR2 is ANQGSEA. CDR3 DNA: TGCAGCTCCTGGGCTAGCGGGGGCACAGATACGCAGTATTTT. It encodes CSSWASGGTDTQYF.

This clonotype has a handful of counts. The chain combines TRBV9 with TRBJ2-2; unclear D gene. The V gene lost 4 bases and the J gene lost 8 bases, with 15 bases spanning the gap. The CDR3 has 14 amino acids. In germline, CDR1 is SGDLS, CDR2 YYNGEE. CDR3 in DNA: TGTGCCAGCAGCCCCCCCCGAGGCCCAGGGGAGCTGTTTTTT. Translating it yields CASSPPRGPGELFF. Full variable domain (missing parts from reference TRBV9 and TRBJ2-2): DSGVTQTPKHLITATGQRVTLRCSPRSGDLSVYWYQQSLDQGLQFLIQYYNGEERAKGNILERFSAQQFPDLHSELNLSSLELGDSALYFCASSPPRGPGELFFGEGSRLTVL.

This clonotype showed up many times. V is TRBV13 and J is TRBJ1-2; D is unclear. Germline CDR1 reads PRHDT; CDR2 reads FYEKMQ (reference sequence). With 5 bases removed from V and 1 base from J, the gap between germline ends came to 11 bases. The length of the CDR3 is 14 residues. CDR3 bases: TGTGCCAGCAGCCTCCGGGAGATTAACTATGGCTACACCTTC. Its translation is CASSLREINYGYTF.

This clonotype was observed at least ten times. This CDR3 reads CASSGGGLHTIAQYF. The CDR3 nucleotides are TGTGCCAGCAGTGGTGGGGGACTACACACAATCGCCCAGTACTTC. V is TRBV28 and J is TRBJ2-5; TRBD2 aligns across 7 bases. V lost 5 bases to trimming and J lost 9 bases; unmatched junction nucleotides: 15. CDR3 size: 15 residues. Germline assignment: CDR1 MDHEN and CDR2 SYDVKM.

This clonotype was counted at least ten times. The rearrangement uses TRBV2 and TRBJ2-3; no clear D gene. With 8 bases removed from V and 2 bases from J, the gap between germline ends came to 14 bases. There are 14 residues in the CDR3. Germline V CDR1 and CDR2: SNHLY, FYNNEI. CDR3 DNA: TGTGCCAGCGTACCTCGGATCACCACAGATACGCAGTATTTT. Residues: CASVPRITTDTQYF.

This clonotype was counted only a few times. V and J are TRBV12-3 or TRBV12-4 and TRBJ1-2; 7 bases are a match to TRBD1. V shed 3 bases and J 4 bases; nucleotides not matched to a gene: 5. The CDR3 is made up of 14 amino acids. The CDR3 reads CASSFLGTAYGYTF. The CDR3 DNA reads as TGTGCCAGCAGTTTTCTAGGGACAGCCTATGGCTACACCTTC.

This chain joins TRBV7-9 and TRBJ1-3; no firm D call. With 3 bases removed from V and 3 bases from J, the gap between germline ends came to 9 bases. This CDR3 spans 14 amino acids. Germline V gene sequence: CDR1 SEHNR, CDR2 FQNEAQ (reference sequence). CDR3 DNA: TGTGCCAGCAGCTTTCCGGGCCTTGGAAACACCATATATTTT. It is translated as CASSFPGLGNTIYF. Using reference TRBV7-9 and TRBJ1-3 for the parts outside the CDR3, the full variable domain is DTGVSQNPRHKITKRGQNVTFRCDPISEHNRLYWYRQTLGQGPEFLTYFQNEAQLEKSRLLSDRFSAERPKGSFSTLEIQRTEQGDSAMYLCASSFPGLGNTIYFGEGSWLTVV.

This clonotype was found a few times. The rearrangement links TRBV19 to TRBJ2-7; weak D call: TRBD1 (5 bases). CDR1 is LNHDA and CDR2 is SQIVND in the germline V gene (reference sequence). The CDR3 sequence is 13 residues long. V was clipped by 3 bases and J by 3 bases, with 9 bases between them. CDR3 protein: CASSIGHRYEQYF. The CDR3 DNA follows: TGTGCCAGTAGTATCGGACACCGCTACGAGCAGTACTTC.

The rearrangement joins TRBV2 to TRBJ2-7, with no clear D. Germline assignment: CDR1 SNHLY and CDR2 FYNNEI. The CDR3 runs to 12 residues. V lost 3 bases and J 1 base, leaving 4 bases between the germline ends. This chain's CDR3 is CASSDASYEQYF. The CDR3 DNA reads TGTGCCAGCAGTGATGCGTCCTACGAGCAGTACTTC.

The chain links TRBV7-9 to TRBJ2-3, with D possibly TRBD2 on 6 matching bases. The CDR3 runs 14 residues. Germline CDR1 is SEHNR and CDR2 is FQNEAQ (reference sequence). V lost 3 bases to trimming and J lost 4 bases, with 11 bases between them. In DNA form, the CDR3 reads TGTGCCAGCAGCTTTGGGGGGAGAGCAGATACGCAGTATTTT. Protein sequence: CASSFGGRADTQYF.

This clonotype has a count of ten or more. The chain employs TRBV12-3 or TRBV12-4 and TRBJ2-7; 7 bases fit TRBD1. V lost 5 bases to trimming and J lost 3 bases; unmatched junction nucleotides: 7. This CDR3 region has 14 residues. In DNA, the CDR3 is TGTGCCAGCAGTGTAGGGGGCTCGGTCTACGAGCAGTACTTC. Translation gives CASSVGGSVYEQYF.

This clonotype was picked up a small number of times. The chain links TRBV7-9 to TRBJ2-3, with D possibly being TRBD1 or TRBD2 (5 bases each). Looked up from germline, CDR1 is SEHNR and CDR2 is FQNEAQ (reference sequence). There are 15 residues in the CDR3. V was clipped by 5 bases and J by 1 base, with 13 bases between them. The CDR3 DNA follows: TGTGCCAGCAGCCGGGGCCCTGCTGGCACAGATACGCAGTATTTT. Translated: CASSRGPAGTDTQYF. The full variable domain, completed using reference TRBV7-9 and TRBJ2-3, is DTGVSQNPRHKITKRGQNVTFRCDPISEHNRLYWYRQTLGQGPEFLTYFQNEAQLEKSRLLSDRFSAERPKGSFSTLEIQRTEQGDSAMYLCASSRGPAGTDTQYFGPGTRLTVL.